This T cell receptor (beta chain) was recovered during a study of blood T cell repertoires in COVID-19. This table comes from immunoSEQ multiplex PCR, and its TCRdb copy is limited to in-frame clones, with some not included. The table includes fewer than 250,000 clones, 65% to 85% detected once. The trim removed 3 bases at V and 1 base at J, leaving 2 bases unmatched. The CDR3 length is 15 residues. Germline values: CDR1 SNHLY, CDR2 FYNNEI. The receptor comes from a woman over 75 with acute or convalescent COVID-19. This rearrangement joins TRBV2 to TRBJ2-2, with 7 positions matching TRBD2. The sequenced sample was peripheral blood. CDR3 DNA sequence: TGTGCCAGCAGTGATAGCGGGCAGAACACCGGGGAGCTGTTTTTT. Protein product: CASSDSGQNTGELFF.